This T cell receptor beta chain derives from a study of cytotoxic CD8 clonotypes in ibrutinib-treated CLL. Overall study: Patient counts were ten to eleven relapsed/refractory, under 16 treatment-naive and about 18 IGHV unmutated. When averaged across all of the samples, the counts came to 200,000 to 300,000 productive templates and about 89,000 productive rearrangements.

Data came from immunoSEQ multiplex PCR; TCRdb stores just in-frame clones and leaves some out. Of some 150,000 clones in the sample, around three quarters were seen once. The germline CDR1 and CDR2 sequences are MNHEY and SVGAGI. There are 14 residues in the CDR3. V dropped 10 bases and J dropped 1 base, with 16 bases sitting between them. About this clone: Its antigen remains unidentified.

Study-level findings and limits: Clonality was higher at baseline than in age-matched healthy donors and tracked circulating CD8+ T-cell counts. Clonality rose at ibrutinib response and fell back toward baseline at progression.

This TCR derives from a human donor with chronic lymphocytic leukemia. The source was PBMCs, collected after 12 months of ibrutinib treatment. J is TRBJ1-1 and V is TRBV6-5, with a weak D call TRBD1 (5 bases). CDR3 DNA: TGTGCCACCCAATTGGGACCCTCGAACACTGAAGCTTTCTTT. This encodes CATQLGPSNTEAFF.